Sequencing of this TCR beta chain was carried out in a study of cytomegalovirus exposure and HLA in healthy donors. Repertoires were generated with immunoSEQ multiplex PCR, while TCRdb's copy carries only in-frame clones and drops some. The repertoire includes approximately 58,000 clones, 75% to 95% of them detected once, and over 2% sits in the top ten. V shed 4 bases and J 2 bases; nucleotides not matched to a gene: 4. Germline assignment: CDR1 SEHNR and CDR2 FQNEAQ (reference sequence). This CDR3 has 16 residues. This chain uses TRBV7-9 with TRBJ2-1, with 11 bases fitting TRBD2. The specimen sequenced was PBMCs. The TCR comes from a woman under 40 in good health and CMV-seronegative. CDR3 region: CASSSQTSGAYNEQFF. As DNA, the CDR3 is TGTGCCAGCAGCTCTCAGACTAGCGGGGCCTACAATGAGCAGTTCTTC.